This TCR beta chain stems from a study of T-cell reconstitution after alpha-beta-depleted transplantation in children. Unique molecular identifiers were built into the TCRbeta library. One entry per CDR3 protein results from TCRdb running MiXCR on the PCR reads. The sample yields 330,000 or so distinct CDR3 sequences, 9% to 12% seen once. With V trimmed by 4 bases and J by 0 bases, 5 bases remained unmatched. Germline CDR1 and CDR2: MNHEY and SMNVEV (reference sequence). This CDR3 spans 16 amino acids. This sequence joins TRBV27 and TRBJ2-1, with 8 bases matching TRBD2. The source of this sequence is a human donor who donated a stem cell graft to a child with acute lymphoblastic leukemia. Source: PBMCs from the stem cell graft donor, taken from the stem cell graft. The CDR3 DNA reads as TGTGCCAGCAGTTATCTAGCGGGCAGCTCCTACAATGAGCAGTTCTTC. Translating it yields CASSYLAGSSYNEQFF.